These T cell receptor beta chains were read from a single sample in a study of radiotherapy plus CTLA-4 blockade in lung cancer. Using immunoSEQ multiplex PCR, the repertoire was profiled, and TCRdb retains in-frame clones only, with some absent. The sample shows tens of thousands of clones, under 75% of them seen only once. Sequenced here: peripheral blood, sampled from a patient treated with radiotherapy plus ipilimumab. All receptors come from a human donor with non-small cell lung cancer whose response to radiotherapy plus ipilimumab could not be evaluated. Both conserved end residues are part of each CDR3. The D gene is left open where the match is weak. Only some rows state a clone size, as once, few, many or a class for expanded clones.

d_call	clone_size	v_call	j_call	cdr3_nt	cdr3_aa
-	-	TRBV9	TRBJ2-3	TGTGCCAGCAGCGTAGAGGGGGACGCCTCGGACACGCAGTATTTT	CASSVEGDASDTQYF
TRBD2	few	TRBV7-9	TRBJ2-7	TGTGCCAGCAGCTTTCCTAGCGGGCCCTCCTACGAGCAGTACTTC	CASSFPSGPSYEQYF
TRBD1	-	TRBV5-5	TRBJ1-1	TGTGCCAGCAGCTCGACAGGGGCCACTGAAGCTTTCTTT	CASSSTGATEAFF
-	few	TRBV10-3	TRBJ1-3	TGTGCCTCAGGTCCCACACTCGGACACCTCTCTGGAAACACCATATATTTT	CASGPTLGHLSGNTIYF
TRBD1	few	TRBV2	TRBJ1-4	TGTGCCAGCAGTTCCAGGGGGGATAATGAAAAACTGTTTTTT	CASSSRGDNEKLFF
-	-	TRBV6-1	TRBJ2-7	TGTGCCAGCAGCCTAAACACCGGGACATCCTACGAGCAGTACTTC	CASSLNTGTSYEQYF
-	few	TRBV6-1	TRBJ1-1	TGTGCCAGCAGTGACGGGGAGGCCACTGAAGCTTTCTTT	CASSDGEATEAFF
-	-	TRBV9	TRBJ2-3	TGTGCCAGCAGCCACTATGCTAGTACAGATACGCAGTATTTT	CASSHYASTDTQYF
TRBD1	few	TRBV10-3	TRBJ1-1	TGTGCCATCGGGGGACAGGGGATGAACACTGAAGCTTTCTTT	CAIGGQGMNTEAFF
TRBD1	-	TRBV28	TRBJ1-5	TGTGCCAGCAGCGCTACAGGGGGGACTATAGGTCCCCAGCATTTT	CASSATGGTIGPQHF
TRBD2	-	TRBV5-5	TRBJ2-7	TGTGCCAGCAGCTTATATGGGGGGGACGAGCAGTACTTC	CASSLYGGDEQYF
-	few	TRBV5-4	TRBJ1-2	TGTGCCAGCAGCTCTACATGGGAGGGCTACACCTTC	CASSSTWEGYTF
-	-	TRBV6-5	TRBJ2-5	TGTGCCAGCAGGGCACAGGGTTTCGGTCGAGAGACCCAGTACTTC	CASRAQGFGRETQYF
-	-	TRBV12-2	TRBJ2-7	TGTGCAAGTCGCCCCGAAACTAGCGGGGGAGAGCAGTACTTC	CASRPETSGGEQYF
-	few	TRBV5-1	TRBJ2-5	TGCGCCAGCAGCATAGGACAGCAAGAGACCCAGTACTTC	CASSIGQQETQYF
TRBD2	-	TRBV4-1	TRBJ2-1	TGCGCCAGCAGCCAAGATGGCCGGGGACTAGCGTCGGGGGAGCAGTTCTTC	CASSQDGRGLASGEQFF
-	-	TRBV5-7	TRBJ2-7	TGTGCCAGCAGCTTGGGAGGGCGGGATGGATCCTACGAGCAGTACTTC	CASSLGGRDGSYEQYF
TRBD1	-	TRBV4-1	TRBJ2-5	TGCGCCAGCAGCCAAGGGACAGGGGGTGGTGGGACCCAGTACTTC	CASSQGTGGGGTQYF
TRBD1	-	TRBV18	TRBJ1-3	TGTGCCAGCTCACCGACCCCCGGACAGGGGGGAGGAAACACCATATATTTT	CASSPTPGQGGGNTIYF
TRBD1	-	TRBV30	TRBJ1-3	TGTGCCTGGAGTGTATCAGGGGGCCTGCGAAACACCATATATTTT	CAWSVSGGLRNTIYF
TRBD2	-	TRBV27	TRBJ2-3	TGTGCCAACGGGACTAGCGGGAGAGCTGTGTCGGATACGCAGTATTTT	CANGTSGRAVSDTQYF
TRBD1	-	TRBV6-5	TRBJ2-2	TGTGCCAGAACCAGGGGGCAATGCACCGGGGAGCTGTTTTTT	CARTRGQCTGELFF
TRBD1	-	TRBV7-9	TRBJ2-2	TGTGCCAGCAGCTTAGAGACAGGGGGTTCCGGGGAGCTGTTTTTT	CASSLETGGSGELFF
TRBD1	few	TRBV5-4	TRBJ2-2	TGTGCCAGCAGCTTGGGACAGGGGGGGAACACCGGGGAGCTGTTTTTT	CASSLGQGGNTGELFF
TRBD2	-	TRBV5-1	TRBJ2-2	TGCGCCAGCAGACCGACTAGCGTGAACACCGGGGAGCTGTTTTTT	CASRPTSVNTGELFF
TRBD2	-	TRBV4-3	TRBJ2-1	TGCGCCAGCAGCCGAAGATCAGAAACTAGCGGCTACAATGAGCAGTTCTTC	CASSRRSETSGYNEQFF
-	once	TRBV7-2	TRBJ1-1	TGTGCCAGCAGCTTAGCTGGGGGGGATAAAGCTTTCTTT	CASSLAGGDKAFF
TRBD2	-	TRBV11-3	TRBJ2-2	TGTGCCAGCAGCTTTTTGTGGATAGCGGGTGCGAACACCGGGGAGCTGTTTTTT	CASSFLWIAGANTGELFF
-	-	TRBV7-8	TRBJ2-7	TGTGCCAGCAGCCCGCTCGAGGGAGCCTTGGGCCACGAGCAGTACTTC	CASSPLEGALGHEQYF
-	-	TRBV5-1	TRBJ2-1	TGCGCCAGCAGCATACGCCTACAGGGCAATGAGCAGTTCTTC	CASSIRLQGNEQFF
-	-	TRBV19	TRBJ1-1	TGTGCCAGTAGTATACCCTCTGGACAGCCAAACACTGAAGCTTTCTTT	CASSIPSGQPNTEAFF
-	-	TRBV5-6	TRBJ1-1	TGTGCCAGCAGCTTGTCCGGGGATGCCACTGAAGCTTTCTTT	CASSLSGDATEAFF
TRBD1	-	TRBV10-3	TRBJ1-6	TGTGCCATCAGTGAGTCGTCAGGGGGGAATAATTCACCCCTCCACTTT	CAISESSGGNNSPLHF
-	-	TRBV30	TRBJ1-6	TGTGCCTGGAAGTCAGGGGACAATTCACCCCTCCACTTT	CAWKSGDNSPLHF
-	few	TRBV11-2	TRBJ1-2	TGTGCCAGCAGCTTATTAAGCAACTATGGCTACACCTTC	CASSLLSNYGYTF
-	few	TRBV30	TRBJ1-3	TGTGCCTGGAGTTACAGCTCTGGAAACACCATATATTTT	CAWSYSSGNTIYF
-	-	TRBV5-8	TRBJ2-6	TGTGCCAGCAGCTTGGCCTCTGACAGGAGGCTTGCGGGGGCCAACGTCCTGACTTTC	CASSLASDRRLAGANVLTF
TRBD1	-	TRBV6-5	TRBJ1-2	TGTGCCAGCAGTTCCACCGACAGGGGCCTATGGGGCTACACCTTC	CASSSTDRGLWGYTF
TRBD1	few	TRBV7-9	TRBJ2-1	TGTGCCAGCAGCTTCCCCCCCGGACAGGGGGACGATGAGCAGTTCTTC	CASSFPPGQGDDEQFF
-	-	TRBV7-9	TRBJ1-6	TGTGCCAGCAGCTTAGGACAGCCTAATTCACCCCTCCACTTT	CASSLGQPNSPLHF
-	-	TRBV9	TRBJ1-1	TGTGCCAGCAGCGTAGGTTCCTTCACTGAAGCTTTCTTT	CASSVGSFTEAFF
TRBD1	-	TRBV28	TRBJ1-5	TGTGCCAGCAGTTCCCCATCTACCGGGACAGGGCGTCTAGTCAATCAGCCCCAGCATTTT	CASSSPSTGTGRLVNQPQHF
-	-	TRBV5-1	TRBJ1-4	TGCGCCAGCAGCTTGTCGGCTCAGGGGAATGGTGAAAAACTGTTTTTT	CASSLSAQGNGEKLFF
-	-	TRBV19	TRBJ1-1	TGTGCCAGTAGTATTGGGGCAGGGGCCACCGAAGCTTTCTTT	CASSIGAGATEAFF
-	-	TRBV5-1	TRBJ1-4	TGCGCCAGCAGCTGGGGGGTGACCGGGTCGGATGAAAAACTGCTTTTT	CASSWGVTGSDEKLLF
TRBD2	-	TRBV11-2	TRBJ2-7	TGTGCCAGCAGCCCCCAGACTAGCGGGGGCCCCAGCTCCTACGAGCAGTACTTC	CASSPQTSGGPSSYEQYF
TRBD2	few	TRBV2	TRBJ2-5	TGTGCCAGCGAGTATAGGACTAGCGTCGAGACCCAGTACTTC	CASEYRTSVETQYF
TRBD1	-	TRBV7-9	TRBJ1-1	TGTGCCAGCAGCTTAGGGGGGACAGGGGGGGACACTGAAGCTTTCTTT	CASSLGGTGGDTEAFF
-	-	TRBV9	TRBJ1-2	TGTGCCAGCAGCCCAGGAGCGGGGGGGAGGGTAAACTATGGCTACACCTTC	CASSPGAGGRVNYGYTF
TRBD2	-	TRBV5-1	TRBJ2-5	TGCGCCAGCAGCCCGGGACTAGCGGGGGACCCACAAGAGACCCAGTACTTC	CASSPGLAGDPQETQYF
-	-	TRBV30	TRBJ1-1	TGTGCCTGGAGTGTACACTACAACACTGAAGCTTTCTTT	CAWSVHYNTEAFF
-	-	TRBV18	TRBJ2-5	TGTGCCAGCGGTGAGGAGACCCAGTACTTC	CASGEETQYF
TRBD1	once	TRBV6-5	TRBJ2-7	TGTGCCAGCAGCTTTGACCACAGGGGGGTCTACGAGCAGTACTTC	CASSFDHRGVYEQYF